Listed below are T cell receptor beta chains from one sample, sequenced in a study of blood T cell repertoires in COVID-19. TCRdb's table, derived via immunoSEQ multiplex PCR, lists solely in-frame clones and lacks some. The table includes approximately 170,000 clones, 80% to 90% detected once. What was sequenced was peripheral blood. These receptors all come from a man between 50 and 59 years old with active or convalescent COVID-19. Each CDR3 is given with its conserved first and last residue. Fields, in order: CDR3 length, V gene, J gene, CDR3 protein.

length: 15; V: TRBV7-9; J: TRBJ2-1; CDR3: CASSFGEPSYNEQFF
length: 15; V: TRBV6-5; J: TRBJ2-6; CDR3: CASMDLGAGANVLTF
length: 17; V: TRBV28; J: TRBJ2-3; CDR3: CASSSGLAGGGTDTQYF
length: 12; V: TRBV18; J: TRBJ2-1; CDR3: CASSFRGNEQFF
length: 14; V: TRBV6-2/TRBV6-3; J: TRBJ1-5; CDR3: CASSSTGEVGPQHF
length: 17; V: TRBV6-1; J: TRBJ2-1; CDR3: CASSVKLAGGIYNEQFF
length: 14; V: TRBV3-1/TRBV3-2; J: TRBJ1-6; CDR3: CASSQAVQGTPLHF
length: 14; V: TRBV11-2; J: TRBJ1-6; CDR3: CASSLEGGVSPLHF
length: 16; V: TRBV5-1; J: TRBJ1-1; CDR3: CASSSRQGGVNTEAFF
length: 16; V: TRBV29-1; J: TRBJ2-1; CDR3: CSVEDQARGWDNEQFF